The clone carrying this T cell receptor (beta chain) was recorded once. Its antigen is unidentified. This specimen comes from a study of OX40 agonist ivuxolimab in advanced cancers. Study background: Those enrolled were 80% to 85% male, with a mean age of 60 years and ages from roughly 20 to 85. Partial responses were achieved by three patients, one with hepatocellular carcinoma and two with cutaneous melanoma. Study-wide results and caveats: Nonresponders, in some cases, also had low normalized T-cell clonal expansion.

Trimming cost V 0 bases and J 3 bases; bases outside gene matches: 4. Germline assignment: CDR1 SGHDT and CDR2 YYEEEE. The CDR3 is 15 residues long. Sequencing was performed with immunoSEQ multiplex PCR; in TCRdb, only in-frame clones are kept and a portion is missing. The data hold roughly 70,000 clones, with 80% to 90% observed a single time. This TCR was sampled from an adult with an advanced solid tumor such as melanoma, head and neck, liver or kidney cancer. The V call is TRBV5-6, the J call TRBJ2-7, with TRBD1 identical over 9 bases. The source material was CD4+ or CD8+ T cells sorted from blood, sampled in a trial of the OX40 agonist ivuxolimab. This CDR3 reads CASSLVRQGVYEQYF. The CDR3 DNA sequence: TGTGCCAGCAGCTTGGTTCGACAGGGGGTCTACGAGCAGTACTTC.